The T cell receptor beta chain under discussion was sequenced for a study of metastatic and nonmetastatic thyroid tumors (dated by TCRdb to 2018 to 2020). Regarding the research as a whole: The researchers compared repertoires between peripheral blood samples and tumor or nodule tissue samples from patients with malignant or benign thyroid disease. Study-wide findings and limitations: In both blood and tumor samples, TCR beta diversity was reported to be significantly higher in malignant tumors than in benign nodules.

The CDR3 contains 18 residues, cysteine and phenylalanine counted. Just CDR3 DNA is preserved here, 54 bases in frame from base 1. The germline V gene (reference sequence) gives CDR1 as LGHDT and CDR2 as YNNKEL. The V end loses 0 bases and the J end loses 9 bases, and a stretch of 27 bases separates them. None of the patients had been given any treatment before thyroid surgery. The study retrospectively analysed patient clinical samples collected from the early 2010s to the late 2010s using T-cell receptor beta sequencing. In this sample, this clone turned up many times. It lacks a known antigen. No base quality information exists; no much larger clone differs at one position. The library was generated by PCR. The instrument given in TCRdb is Illumina HiSeq 4000. The TCR beta-chain CDR3 region of each patient was profiled by high-throughput sequencing. The published analysis was carried out like this. The researchers built a classifier to tell apart papillary thyroid cancer patients with distant metastasis, based on CDR3 differences among clinicopathological groups. To measure repertoire diversity the researchers used the Shannon index, while the Morisita-Horn index served to gauge how similar the tumor and blood repertoires were. In TCRdb, the public reads were trimmed at Q25 with fastp and aligned with MiXCR, with productive beta chains retained. These V and J calls derive from TCRdb rather than the authors' analysis. For this sample the table gives approximately 21,000 clones, of which roughly a quarter were detected only once. The ten largest clones capture approximately 20% of the sample.

This sequence uses TRBV3-1 and TRBJ2-7; the D gene lacks a confident call. The sequenced sample consisted of blood. The receptor's source is a female donor with papillary thyroid cancer or a benign thyroid nodule (not recorded which). Some clones in this sample may be carry-over from other donors' samples. Read as DNA, the sequence is TGTGCCAGCAGCCAAGACGCTCCAGCGACGACAACCGTACGAGCGCAGTACTTC. Its coded protein is CASSQDAPATTTVRAQYF.